This is a list of T cell receptor beta chains from one sample in a study of cytomegalovirus exposure and HLA in healthy donors. Clones were sequenced by immunoSEQ multiplex PCR, and TCRdb holds only the in-frame ones, with some missing. The sample shows 130,000 or so clones, 60% to 80% of them seen only once. The specimen was PBMCs. The receptors were gathered from a middle-aged man in good health and CMV-seronegative. Both conserved end residues are trimmed from each CDR3. Each record gives: J gene, clone size, V gene, CDR3 protein. Where a row states a size, it is once, few, many or the class of an expanded clone; other rows omit it.

j_call: TRBJ2-1
clone_size: -
v_call: TRBV7-3
cdr3_aa: ASSLQGARGYNEQF

j_call: TRBJ2-5
clone_size: -
v_call: TRBV5-6
cdr3_aa: ASSSGTALYAY

j_call: TRBJ1-4
clone_size: few
v_call: TRBV19
cdr3_aa: ASSIGVMNEKLF

j_call: TRBJ2-2
clone_size: -
v_call: TRBV9
cdr3_aa: ASSVEGTSTGSGELF

j_call: TRBJ2-3
clone_size: -
v_call: TRBV9
cdr3_aa: ASSPGQGDDTQY

j_call: TRBJ1-1
clone_size: -
v_call: TRBV4-2
cdr3_aa: ASSQESWGGGKGTEAF

j_call: TRBJ1-2
clone_size: once
v_call: TRBV5-4
cdr3_aa: ASSWSTGIRYGYT

j_call: TRBJ2-7
clone_size: few
v_call: TRBV27
cdr3_aa: ASSPSGGYYEQY

j_call: TRBJ2-1
clone_size: few
v_call: TRBV6-9
cdr3_aa: ASSYSGRGGNEQF

j_call: TRBJ2-7
clone_size: -
v_call: TRBV6-8
cdr3_aa: ASSARDRKYEPY

j_call: TRBJ1-1
clone_size: -
v_call: TRBV25-1
cdr3_aa: ASSRQTNTEAF

j_call: TRBJ2-7
clone_size: -
v_call: TRBV7-2
cdr3_aa: ASSLGTGGKEQY

j_call: TRBJ2-1
clone_size: few
v_call: TRBV6-5
cdr3_aa: ASSYSADYNEQF

j_call: TRBJ2-3
clone_size: -
v_call: TRBV7-2
cdr3_aa: ASSPPGRRVFDTQY

j_call: TRBJ1-1
clone_size: -
v_call: TRBV19
cdr3_aa: ASSILQVRNTEAF

j_call: TRBJ1-4
clone_size: -
v_call: TRBV5-6
cdr3_aa: ASSLAGQGIVATNEKLF

j_call: TRBJ1-2
clone_size: -
v_call: TRBV6-5
cdr3_aa: ASSINRGGYGYT

j_call: TRBJ1-1
clone_size: once
v_call: TRBV6-5
cdr3_aa: ASKEWEGGSTEAF

j_call: TRBJ2-7
clone_size: -
v_call: TRBV15
cdr3_aa: ATLEGGEQY

j_call: TRBJ2-2
clone_size: few
v_call: TRBV7-3
cdr3_aa: ASSHPGTTNTGELF

j_call: TRBJ2-3
clone_size: -
v_call: TRBV5-6
cdr3_aa: ASSLARAGGLTDTQY

j_call: TRBJ2-5
clone_size: -
v_call: TRBV28
cdr3_aa: ASREDRAYQETQY

j_call: TRBJ2-7
clone_size: few
v_call: TRBV10-3
cdr3_aa: AISEPGLPKRYEQY

j_call: TRBJ2-1
clone_size: once
v_call: TRBV9
cdr3_aa: ASSTTSGRYNEQF

j_call: TRBJ1-4
clone_size: few
v_call: TRBV7-2
cdr3_aa: ASSRQGPNEKLF

j_call: -
clone_size: -
v_call: TRBV7-8
cdr3_aa: ASSSIGGRVYEQY

j_call: TRBJ2-1
clone_size: -
v_call: TRBV20-1
cdr3_aa: SAAPINEQF

j_call: TRBJ2-5
clone_size: -
v_call: TRBV6-4
cdr3_aa: ASSDAWTGQETQY

j_call: TRBJ1-3
clone_size: -
v_call: TRBV9
cdr3_aa: ASNTGTYSGNTIY

j_call: TRBJ2-2
clone_size: -
v_call: TRBV5-1
cdr3_aa: AGSPQHQGSANTGELF

j_call: TRBJ1-1
clone_size: once
v_call: TRBV18
cdr3_aa: ASSPLRGVMAQEAF

j_call: TRBJ1-5
clone_size: -
v_call: TRBV6-1
cdr3_aa: ASSASQNGQPQH

j_call: TRBJ1-5
clone_size: -
v_call: TRBV2
cdr3_aa: ASNPGDRAAATQH

j_call: TRBJ2-1
clone_size: -
v_call: TRBV5-1
cdr3_aa: ASSLRPGEGNEQF

j_call: TRBJ1-3
clone_size: -
v_call: TRBV15
cdr3_aa: ATSRRRTESGNTIY

j_call: TRBJ1-4
clone_size: -
v_call: TRBV18
cdr3_aa: ASSPRQGTTNEKLF

j_call: TRBJ2-5
clone_size: -
v_call: TRBV7-9
cdr3_aa: ASSSRGTETQY